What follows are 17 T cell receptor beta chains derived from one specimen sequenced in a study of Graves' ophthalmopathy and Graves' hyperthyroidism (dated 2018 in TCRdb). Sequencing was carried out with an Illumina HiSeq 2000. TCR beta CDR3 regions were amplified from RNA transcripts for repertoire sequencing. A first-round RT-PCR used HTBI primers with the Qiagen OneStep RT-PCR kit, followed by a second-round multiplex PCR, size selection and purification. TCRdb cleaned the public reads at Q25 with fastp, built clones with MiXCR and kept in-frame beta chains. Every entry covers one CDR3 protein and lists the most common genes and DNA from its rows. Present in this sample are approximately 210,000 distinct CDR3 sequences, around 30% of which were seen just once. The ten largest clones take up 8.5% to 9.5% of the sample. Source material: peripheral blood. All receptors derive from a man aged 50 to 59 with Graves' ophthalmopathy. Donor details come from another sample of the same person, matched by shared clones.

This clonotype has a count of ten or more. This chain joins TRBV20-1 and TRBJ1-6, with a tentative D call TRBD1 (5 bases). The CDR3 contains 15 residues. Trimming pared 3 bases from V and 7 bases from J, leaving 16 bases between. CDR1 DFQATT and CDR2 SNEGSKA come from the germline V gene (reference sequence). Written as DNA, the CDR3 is TGCAGTGCTAGCGCCTCGGGACGGATCAATTCACCCCTCCACTTT. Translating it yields CSASASGRINSPLHF.

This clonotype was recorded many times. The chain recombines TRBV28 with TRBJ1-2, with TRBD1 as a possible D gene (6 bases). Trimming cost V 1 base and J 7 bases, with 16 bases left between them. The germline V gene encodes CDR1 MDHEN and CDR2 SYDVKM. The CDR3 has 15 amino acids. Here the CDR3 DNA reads TGTGCCAGCAGTTTATTAGGCCCAGGGGTGCCTGGCTACACCTTC. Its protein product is CASSLLGPGVPGYTF.

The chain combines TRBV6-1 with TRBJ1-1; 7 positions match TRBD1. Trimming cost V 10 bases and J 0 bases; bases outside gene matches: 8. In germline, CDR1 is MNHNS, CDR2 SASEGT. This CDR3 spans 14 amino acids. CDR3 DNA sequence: TGTGCCACCTCGTTGACAGGGATGAACACTGAAGCTTTCTTT. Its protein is CATSLTGMNTEAFF.

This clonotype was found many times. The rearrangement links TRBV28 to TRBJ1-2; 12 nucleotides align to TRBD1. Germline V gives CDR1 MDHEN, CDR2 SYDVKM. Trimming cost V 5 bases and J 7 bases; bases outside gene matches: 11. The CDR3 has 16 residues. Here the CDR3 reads CASSASGQGASGGYTF. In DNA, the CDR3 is TGTGCCAGCAGTGCCTCGGGACAGGGGGCGTCTGGTGGCTACACCTTC.

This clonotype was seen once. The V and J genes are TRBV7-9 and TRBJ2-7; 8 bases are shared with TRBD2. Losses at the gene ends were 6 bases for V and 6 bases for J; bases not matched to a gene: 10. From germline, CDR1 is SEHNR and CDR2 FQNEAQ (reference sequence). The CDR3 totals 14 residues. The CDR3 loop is CASSLSGRDSEQYF. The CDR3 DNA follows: TGTGCCAGCAGTTTGTCCGGGAGGGATTCCGAGCAGTACTTC.

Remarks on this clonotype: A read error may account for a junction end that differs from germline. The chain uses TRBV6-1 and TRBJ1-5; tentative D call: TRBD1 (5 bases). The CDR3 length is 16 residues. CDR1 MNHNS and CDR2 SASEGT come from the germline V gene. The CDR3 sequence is CTSSGAGGDSNQPQHF. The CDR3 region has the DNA TGTACCAGCAGTGGGGCCGGGGGAGACAGCAATCAGCCCCAGCATTTT.

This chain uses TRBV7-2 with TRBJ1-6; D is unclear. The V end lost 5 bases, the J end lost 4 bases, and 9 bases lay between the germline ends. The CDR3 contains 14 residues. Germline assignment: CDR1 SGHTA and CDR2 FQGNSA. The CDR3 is CASSPGYYNSPLHF. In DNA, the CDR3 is TGTGCCAGCAGCCCGGGTTATTATAATTCACCCCTCCACTTT.

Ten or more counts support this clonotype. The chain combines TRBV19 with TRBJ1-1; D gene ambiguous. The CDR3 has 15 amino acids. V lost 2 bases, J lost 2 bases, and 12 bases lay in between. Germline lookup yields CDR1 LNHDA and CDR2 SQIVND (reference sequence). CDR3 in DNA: TGTGCCAGTAGTATACATCCCGGCAATAACACTGAAGCTTTCTTT. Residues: CASSIHPGNNTEAFF.

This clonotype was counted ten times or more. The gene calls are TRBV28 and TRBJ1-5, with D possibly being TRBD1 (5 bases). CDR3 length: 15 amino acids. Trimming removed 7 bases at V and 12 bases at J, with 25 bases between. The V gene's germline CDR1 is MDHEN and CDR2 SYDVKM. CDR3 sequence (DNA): TGTGCCAGCAAGATCGGGACTCCAGAGACCTTACACCAGCATTTT. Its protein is CASKIGTPETLHQHF.

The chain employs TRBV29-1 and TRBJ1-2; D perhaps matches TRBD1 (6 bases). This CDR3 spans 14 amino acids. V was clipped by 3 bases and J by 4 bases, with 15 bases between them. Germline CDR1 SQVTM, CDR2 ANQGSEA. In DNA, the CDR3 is TGCAGCGTTGACCCCCAGGGGATTGGCTATGGCTACACCTTC. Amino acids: CSVDPQGIGYGYTF.

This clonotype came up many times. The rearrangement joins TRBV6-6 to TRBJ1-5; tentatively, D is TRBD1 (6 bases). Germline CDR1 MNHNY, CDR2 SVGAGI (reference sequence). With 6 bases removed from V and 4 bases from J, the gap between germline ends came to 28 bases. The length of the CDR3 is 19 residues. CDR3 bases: TGTGCCAGCAGAAACAGGCCCGGGGAGGGGGGGCTGAGAAATCAGCCCCAGCATTTT. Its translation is CASRNRPGEGGLRNQPQHF.

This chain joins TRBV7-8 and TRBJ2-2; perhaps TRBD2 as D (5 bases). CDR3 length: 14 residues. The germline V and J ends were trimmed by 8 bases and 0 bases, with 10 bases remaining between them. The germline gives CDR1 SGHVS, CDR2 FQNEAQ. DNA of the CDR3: TGTGCCAGCTTGTTGCGGGCGAACACCGGGGAGCTGTTTTTT. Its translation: CASLLRANTGELFF.

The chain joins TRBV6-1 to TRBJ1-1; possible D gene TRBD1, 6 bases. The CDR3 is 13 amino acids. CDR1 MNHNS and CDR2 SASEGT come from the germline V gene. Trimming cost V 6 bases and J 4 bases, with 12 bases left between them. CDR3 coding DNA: TGTGCCAGCAGCCAGGGGTCAGGCACTGAAGCTTTCTTT. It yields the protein CASSQGSGTEAFF.

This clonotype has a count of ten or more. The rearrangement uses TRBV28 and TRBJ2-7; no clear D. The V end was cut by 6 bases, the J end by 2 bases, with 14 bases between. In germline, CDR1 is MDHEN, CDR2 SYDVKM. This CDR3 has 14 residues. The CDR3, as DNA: TGTGCCAGCAGCTCTCATCCTATAACCTACGAGCAGTACTTC. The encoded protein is CASSSHPITYEQYF.

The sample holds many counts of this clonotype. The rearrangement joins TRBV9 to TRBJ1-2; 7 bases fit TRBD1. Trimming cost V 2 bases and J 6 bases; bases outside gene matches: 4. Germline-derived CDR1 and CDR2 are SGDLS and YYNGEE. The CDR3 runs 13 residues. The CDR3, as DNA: TGTGCCAGCAGCGTCGGGACAGCCGATGGCTACACCTTC. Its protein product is CASSVGTADGYTF.

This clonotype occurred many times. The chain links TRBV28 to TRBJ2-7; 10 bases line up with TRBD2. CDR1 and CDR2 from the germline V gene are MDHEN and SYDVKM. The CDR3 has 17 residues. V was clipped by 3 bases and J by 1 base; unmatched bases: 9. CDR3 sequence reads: CASSLRTSGTPSYEQYF. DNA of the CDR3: TGTGCCAGCAGTTTGAGAACTAGCGGGACCCCGTCCTACGAGCAGTACTTC.

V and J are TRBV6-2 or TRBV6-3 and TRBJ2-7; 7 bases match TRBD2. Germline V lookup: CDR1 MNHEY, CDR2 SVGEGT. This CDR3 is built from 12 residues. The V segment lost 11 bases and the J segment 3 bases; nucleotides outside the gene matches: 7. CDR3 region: CASKGTIYEQYF. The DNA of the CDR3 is TGTGCCTCCAAGGGGACTATCTACGAGCAGTACTTC.